The 22 T cell receptor beta chains listed next were all sequenced from one sample in a study of shared clonotypes between healthy human individuals. This table comes from immunoSEQ multiplex PCR, and its TCRdb copy is limited to in-frame clones, with some not included. This sample has 300,000 or so clones; around 74% occur once, and the top ten carry approximately 10%. Source material: memory CD4+ T cells sorted from blood. The subset is: CD45RA-negative fraction. The receptors were gathered from a man aged 30-40 years in good health.

Many counts were recorded for this clone. The chain recombines TRBV2 with TRBJ2-3, with TRBD2 matching 8 bases. J gave up 3 bases and V 8 bases, and 4 bases lay outside the gene matches. Germline values: CDR1 SNHLY, CDR2 FYNNEI. The length of the CDR3 is 13 residues. The CDR3 sequence is CASDRGRTDTQYF. DNA of the CDR3: TGTGCCAGCGACCGCGGGAGGACAGATACGCAGTATTTT.

This clone was picked up a small number of times. The V and J genes are TRBV12-5 and TRBJ2-1, with D uncertain. The CDR3 length is 15 residues. Germline CDR1 LGHNT, CDR2 FRNRAP. Trimming shortened V by 1 base and J by 0 bases, and 7 bases separated the two germline ends. The CDR3 coding sequence is TGTGCTAGTGGTTTGGGGGGTAGCTCCTACAATGAGCAGTTCTTC. It encodes CASGLGGSSYNEQFF.

This chain joins TRBV5-1 and TRBJ2-7, with no clear D. The CDR3 covers 17 residues. The germline CDR1 and CDR2 sequences are SGHRS and YFSETQ. V dropped 0 bases and J dropped 4 bases, with 20 bases sitting between them. Written as DNA, the CDR3 is TGCGCCAGCAGCTTGGATGGGTTAGACCGCCGCCGTTACGAGCAGTACTTC. The encoded protein is CASSLDGLDRRRYEQYF.

Only one count was recorded for this clone. J is TRBJ2-3 and V is TRBV11-2; TRBD1 matches at 9 bases. The CDR3 has 15 residues. CDR1 is SGHAT, CDR2 FQNNGV, per germline. V lost 4 bases and J lost 6; bases outside the gene matches: 8. Written as DNA, the CDR3 is TGTGCCAGCAGCTCCCGCGGGACAGGGTTCGATACGCAGTATTTT. This codes for CASSSRGTGFDTQYF.

V usage is TRBV5-1 and J usage is TRBJ2-1; TRBD1 or TRBD2 may be the D gene (6 bases each). The length of the CDR3 is 16 residues. Per germline, CDR1 SGHRS and CDR2 YFSETQ. V was pared by 0 bases and J by 4 bases, with 14 bases between. The CDR3 loop is CASSLAPGAGYNEQFF. CDR3 nucleotides: TGCGCCAGCAGCTTGGCGCCGGGGGCGGGATACAATGAGCAGTTCTTC.

The chain joins TRBV5-4 to TRBJ2-7; D possibly corresponds to TRBD2 (6 bases). The CDR3 covers 14 residues. CDR1 is SGHNT and CDR2 is YYREEE in the germline V gene (reference sequence). V shed 1 base and J shed 7 bases, with 15 bases lying between them. As DNA, the CDR3 is TGTGCCAGCAGCTTGCTTAGCGGTCTGGGGGAGCAGTACTTC. As protein: CASSLLSGLGEQYF.

There are many counts of this clone. The chain recombines TRBV27 with TRBJ1-5; the match to TRBD1 covers 7 bases. The CDR3 length is 15 residues. V gave up 6 bases and J gave up 0 bases; unmatched junction bases: 5. The germline V gene has CDR1 MNHEY and CDR2 SMNVEV (reference sequence). The CDR3 region has the DNA TGTGCCAGCAGACCAGGGGGATATAGCAATCAGCCCCAGCATTTT. Translated: CASRPGGYSNQPQHF.

This chain joins TRBV9 and TRBJ1-5, with D possibly being TRBD1 (5 bases). The CDR3 is 15 amino acids. In germline, CDR1 is SGDLS, CDR2 YYNGEE. V lost 0 bases to trimming and J lost 3 bases, with 10 bases between them. CDR3 sequence reads: CASSVGVTANQPQHF. The CDR3 nucleotides read TGTGCCAGCAGCGTAGGGGTGACAGCCAATCAGCCCCAGCATTTT.

The chain joins TRBV30 to TRBJ2-5; 10 positions match TRBD1. The J call may not be correct, given that the DNA end is closer to TRBJ2-7. Germline CDR1 reads GTSNPN; CDR2 reads SVGIG (reference sequence). CDR3 size: 13 residues. The CDR3 protein is CAWSPGQGYEQYF. In DNA form, the CDR3 reads TGTGCCTGGTCCCCGGGACAGGGGTACGAGCAGTACTTC.

This clone has a handful of counts. The J gene is TRBJ2-3, the V gene TRBV30; tentatively, D is TRBD1 (5 bases). V lost 3 bases to trimming and J lost 0 bases, with 10 bases between them. CDR1 is GTSNPN, CDR2 SVGIG, per germline (reference sequence). This CDR3 has 14 residues. The CDR3 here is CAWRTGASTDTQYF. DNA of the CDR3: TGTGCCTGGAGGACTGGGGCTAGCACAGATACGCAGTATTTT.

V gene TRBV2 combines with J gene TRBJ2-5, with 9 positions matching TRBD1. The germline CDR1 and CDR2 sequences are SNHLY and FYNNEI. The CDR3 is 15 residues long. V shed 6 bases, J shed 1 base, and the junction held 6 bases outside the gene matches. In DNA, the CDR3 is TGTGCCAGCAGCCCAGGGACAGGGATCCAAGAGACCCAGTACTTC. It specifies CASSPGTGIQETQYF.

V gene TRBV7-9 combines with J gene TRBJ2-7; D unclear. The CDR3 consists of 13 residues. Trimming cost V 1 base and J 5 bases, with 9 bases left between them. Germline CDR1 is SEHNR and CDR2 is FQNEAQ (reference sequence). The CDR3 nucleotides are TGTGCCAGCAGCTTAGTTTCGCGCCACGAGCAGTACTTC. This codes for CASSLVSRHEQYF.

This chain joins TRBV15 and TRBJ2-3, with a weak D call TRBD2 (6 bases). V was clipped by 8 bases and J by 4 bases, with 16 bases between them. Germline CDR1 LNHNV, CDR2 YYDKDF (reference sequence). There are 14 residues in the CDR3. Here the CDR3 reads CATRIFSGSDTQYF. DNA of the CDR3: TGTGCCACCCGGATTTTCAGCGGGTCAGATACGCAGTATTTT.

The gene calls are TRBV7-6 and TRBJ2-2; weak D call: TRBD1 (6 bases). The ends were cut back, 5 bases at V and 5 bases at J, with 12 bases in the middle. The CDR3 consists of 14 residues. The V gene's germline CDR1 is SGHVS and CDR2 FNYEAQ. CDR3 nucleotide sequence: TGTGCCAGCAGCCTAGTTCAGGGGACCGGGGAGCTGTTTTTT. This sequence encodes CASSLVQGTGELFF.

The chain has TRBV15 and TRBJ1-1; D unresolved. The CDR3 consists of 14 residues. Germline CDR1 LNHNV, CDR2 YYDKDF (reference sequence). The V end was cut by 6 bases, the J end by 6 bases, with 17 bases between. The CDR3 here is CATSLTASHPEAFF. Written as DNA, the CDR3 is TGTGCCACCAGTCTAACTGCATCTCACCCTGAAGCTTTCTTT.

This chain connects TRBV5-1 to TRBJ2-7; 8 bases match TRBD1. This CDR3 is built from 17 residues. CDR1 and CDR2 from the germline V gene are SGHRS and YFSETQ. V shed 5 bases, J shed 5 bases, and the junction held 18 bases outside the gene matches. CDR3 sequence (DNA): TGCGCCAGCAGAAATACGGGACAGGCCTTCTCAGTAGACGAGCAGTACTTC. This gives the protein CASRNTGQAFSVDEQYF.

This sequence joins TRBV11-3 and TRBJ2-1; the match to TRBD2 covers 7 bases. Germline CDR1 and CDR2: SGHNT and YENEEA. The CDR3 is made up of 14 amino acids. Trimming at V came to 1 base and at J to 7 bases, leaving 4 bases not matched to a gene. CDR3 amino acids: CASSLGERENEQFF. CDR3 DNA: TGTGCCAGCAGCTTAGGGGAGCGGGAAAATGAGCAGTTCTTC.

The chain couples TRBV7-9 to TRBJ1-1; 7 nucleotides agree with TRBD1. The CDR3 extends over 16 amino acids. V lost 7 bases and J lost 5; bases outside the gene matches: 16. Germline CDR1 is SEHNR and CDR2 is FQNEAQ (reference sequence). The CDR3 protein is CASTKGGAGGGTEAFF. In DNA form, the CDR3 reads TGTGCCAGCACCAAAGGGGGGGCAGGGGGTGGAACTGAAGCTTTCTTT.

The rearrangement links TRBV28 to TRBJ2-7; 8 bases align to TRBD1. The CDR3 covers 14 residues. V gave up 6 bases and J gave up 4 bases; unmatched junction bases: 8. Per germline, CDR1 MDHEN and CDR2 SYDVKM. For the CDR3, the DNA is TGTGCCAGCAGGTCCGGGACAGGATTATACGAGCAGTACTTC. The encoded protein is CASRSGTGLYEQYF.

The chain joins TRBV5-1 to TRBJ2-1; no clear D. Trimming took off 0 bases at V and 0 bases at J, with 7 bases between the two ends. Germline V gene sequence: CDR1 SGHRS, CDR2 YFSETQ. The CDR3 sequence is 15 residues long. CDR3 DNA sequence: TGCGCCAGCAGCTTGGCGGTCACCTCCTACAATGAGCAGTTCTTC. Translation gives CASSLAVTSYNEQFF.

This clone was seen a single time. The chain couples TRBV18 to TRBJ2-7; no firm D call. This CDR3 has 13 residues. Trimming stripped 1 base from V and 3 bases from J, with 7 bases between. In germline, CDR1 is KGHSH, CDR2 LQKENI. The CDR3 coding sequence is TGTGCCAGCTCACCACAGGGTCACTACGAGCAGTACTTC. Protein: CASSPQGHYEQYF.

CDR3 in amino acids: CASSEGPGTYEQYF. For the CDR3, the DNA is TGTGCCAGCAGTGAAGGTCCGGGGACCTACGAGCAGTACTTC. The chain carries TRBV6-1 and TRBJ2-7, with D perhaps matching TRBD2 (5 bases). The CDR3 covers 14 residues. V lost 1 base and J 2 bases, leaving 9 bases between the germline ends. Germline CDR1 and CDR2: MNHNS and SASEGT.